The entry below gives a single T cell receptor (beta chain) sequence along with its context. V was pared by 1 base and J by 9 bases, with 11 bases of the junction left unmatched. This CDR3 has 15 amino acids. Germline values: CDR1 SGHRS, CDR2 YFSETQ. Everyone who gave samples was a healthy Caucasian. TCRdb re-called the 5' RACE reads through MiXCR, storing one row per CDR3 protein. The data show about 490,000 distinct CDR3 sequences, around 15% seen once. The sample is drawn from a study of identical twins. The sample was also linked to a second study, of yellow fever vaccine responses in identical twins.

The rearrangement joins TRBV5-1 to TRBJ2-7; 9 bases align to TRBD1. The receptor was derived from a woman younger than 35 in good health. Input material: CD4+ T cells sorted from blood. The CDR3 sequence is CASSLYGTGSWVQYF. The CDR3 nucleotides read TGCGCCAGCAGCTTGTATGGGACAGGGTCGTGGGTGCAGTACTTC.